Listed below are T cell receptor beta chains from one sample, sequenced in a study of T cells in Graves' hyperthyroidism and ophthalmopathy. TCRdb analysed the multiplex PCR reads with MiXCR anew, one entry per CDR3 protein. The table shows some 690,000 distinct CDR3 sequences, with roughly 17% occurring only once. Sequenced material: blood. The receptors here all came from a man aged 50 to 60 with Graves' hyperthyroidism. Both conserved end residues are part of each CDR3. The D gene is left open where the match is weak. The size entry is marked missing in some rows and otherwise reads once, few, many or a size class.

>TRBD1|TRBV20-1|TRBJ1-6|.
TGCAGTGCTAGCGGGGACAGCTCCTATAATTCACCCCTCCACTTT
CSASGDSSYNSPLHF
>TRBD2|TRBV4-3|TRBJ2-3|few
TGCGCCAGCAGCCCGAGGAGCGGGATCACAGATACGCAGTATTTT
CASSPRSGITDTQYF
>.|TRBV5-6|TRBJ2-7|few
TGTGCCAGCAGCTTGGGGAACGCCTACGAGCAGTACTTC
CASSLGNAYEQYF
>.|TRBV27|TRBJ1-1|many
TGTGCCAGCAGTTATACAGGGAACACTGAAGCTTTCTTT
CASSYTGNTEAFF
>TRBD2|TRBV20-1|TRBJ2-1|few
TGCAGTGCTAGAAATAGCGGGAGTTTCTACAATGAGCAGTTCTTC
CSARNSGSFYNEQFF
>.|TRBV6-1|TRBJ2-7|.
TGTGCCAGCAGGGGACGGAGCTCCTACGAGCAGTACTTC
CASRGRSSYEQYF
>.|TRBV27|TRBJ1-2|.
TGTGCCAGCAGTTTTCGGGAAGGGTCGCGTGGCTACACCTTC
CASSFREGSRGYTF
>TRBD1|TRBV2|TRBJ2-2|.
TGTGCCAGCAGTGCTATAGGTTACAGGGGGAAGGGAAAGCTGTTTTTT
CASSAIGYRGKGKLFF
>TRBD1|TRBV7-9|TRBJ2-7|.
TGTGCCAGCAACTCAGGACAGGGCGGTAACTACGAGCAGTACTTC
CASNSGQGGNYEQYF
>.|TRBV2|TRBJ1-2|many
TGTGCCAGCAGTGAACCGGGGGGCTACACCTTC
CASSEPGGYTF
>TRBD1|TRBV7-9|TRBJ1-4|.
TGTGCCAGCAGCGAGAAGGGGGCGGGTGAAAAACTGTTTTTT
CASSEKGAGEKLFF
>TRBD1|TRBV15|TRBJ1-2|few
TGTGCCACCAGCAGAGAACGGACAGGAAACTATGGCTACACCTTC
CATSRERTGNYGYTF
>TRBD2|TRBV7-2|TRBJ2-7|many
TGTGCCAGCAGCTTAGCGGCTAGCGGGACCTACGAGCAGTACTTC
CASSLAASGTYEQYF
>.|TRBV27|TRBJ1-1|many
TGTGCCAGCAGTTTATTCGGCAGGGTACCTGAAGCTTTCTTT
CASSLFGRVPEAFF
>TRBD1|TRBV18|TRBJ1-1|few
TGTGCCAGCTCAGCTAAGAGGGGGCTAAACACTGAAGCTTTCTTT
CASSAKRGLNTEAFF
>.|TRBV7-3|TRBJ2-7|many
TGTGCCAGCAGCCCCTTTGGAGCGGAGCCCTACGAGCAGTACTTC
CASSPFGAEPYEQYF
>.|TRBV2|TRBJ1-1|many
TGTGCCAGCACTAAGACAGAACTGAACACTGAAGCTTTCTTT
CASTKTELNTEAFF